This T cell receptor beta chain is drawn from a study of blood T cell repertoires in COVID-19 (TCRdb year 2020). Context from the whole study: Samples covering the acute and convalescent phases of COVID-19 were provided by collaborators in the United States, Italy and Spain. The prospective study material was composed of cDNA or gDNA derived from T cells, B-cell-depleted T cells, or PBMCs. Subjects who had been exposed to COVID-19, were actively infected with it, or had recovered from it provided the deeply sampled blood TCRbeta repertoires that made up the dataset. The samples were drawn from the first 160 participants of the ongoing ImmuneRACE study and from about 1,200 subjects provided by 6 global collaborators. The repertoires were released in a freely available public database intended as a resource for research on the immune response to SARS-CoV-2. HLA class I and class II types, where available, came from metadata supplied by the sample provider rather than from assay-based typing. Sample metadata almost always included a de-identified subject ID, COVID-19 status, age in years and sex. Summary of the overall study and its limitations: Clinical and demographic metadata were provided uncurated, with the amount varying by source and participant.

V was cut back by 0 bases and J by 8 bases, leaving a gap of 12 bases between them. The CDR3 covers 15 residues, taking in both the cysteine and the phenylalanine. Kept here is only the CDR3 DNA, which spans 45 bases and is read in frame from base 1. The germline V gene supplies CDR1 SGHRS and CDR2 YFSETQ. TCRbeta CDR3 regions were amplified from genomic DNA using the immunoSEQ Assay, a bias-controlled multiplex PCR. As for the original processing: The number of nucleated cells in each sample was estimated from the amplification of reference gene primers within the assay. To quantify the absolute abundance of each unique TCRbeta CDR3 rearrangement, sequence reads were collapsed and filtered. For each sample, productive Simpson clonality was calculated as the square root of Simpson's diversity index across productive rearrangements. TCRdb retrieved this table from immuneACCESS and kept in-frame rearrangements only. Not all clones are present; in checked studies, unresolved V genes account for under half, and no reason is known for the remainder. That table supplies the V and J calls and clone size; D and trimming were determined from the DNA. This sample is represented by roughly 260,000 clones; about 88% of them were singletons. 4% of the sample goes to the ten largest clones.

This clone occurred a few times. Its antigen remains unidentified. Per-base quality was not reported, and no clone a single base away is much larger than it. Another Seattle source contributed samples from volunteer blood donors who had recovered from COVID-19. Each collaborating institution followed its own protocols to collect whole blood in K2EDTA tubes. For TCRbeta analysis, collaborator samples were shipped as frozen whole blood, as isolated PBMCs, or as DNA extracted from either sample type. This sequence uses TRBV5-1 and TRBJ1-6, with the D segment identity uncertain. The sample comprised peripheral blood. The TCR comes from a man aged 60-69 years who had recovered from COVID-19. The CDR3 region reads CASSLAAGMDSPLHF. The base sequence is TGCGCCAGCAGCTTGGCCGCAGGCATGGATTCACCCCTCCACTTT.